This T cell receptor (beta chain) originates from a study of blood T cell repertoires in COVID-19. On the study more broadly: PBMCs, B-cell-depleted T cells, or T cells provided the cDNA or gDNA that made up the material.

The authors' processing: Amplification of reference gene primers was used by the study to estimate nucleated cell counts. The data were produced by immunoSEQ multiplex PCR, yet TCRdb's version contains in-frame clones alone and is incomplete. V and J calls and clone size follow that table, whereas D and trimming were derived from the DNA. The table lists 96,000 or so clones, approximately 90% of them singletons, with more than 1.5% in the top ten. Per the germline V gene, CDR1 is KGHDR and CDR2 is SFDVKD. V was trimmed by 4 bases and J by 7 bases, leaving 15 bases between them. The CDR3 is made up of 14 amino acids.

The chain links TRBV24-1 to TRBJ2-5; tentative D call: TRBD1 (6 bases). The clonotype comes from a man aged 60-69 years with acute or convalescent COVID-19. Material: peripheral blood. CDR3 DNA sequence: TGTGCCACCAGTGACAGGACAGTGCTAGGGACCCAGTACTTC. It specifies CATSDRTVLGTQYF.